This T cell receptor beta chain was identified during a study of cytomegalovirus exposure and HLA in healthy donors. Regarding the study as a whole: Per published reports, the classifier diagnosed cytomegalovirus status with high specificity and sensitivity.

CDR1 MNHEY and CDR2 SMNVEV come from the germline V gene (reference sequence). V dropped 3 bases and J dropped 4 bases, with 13 bases sitting between them. There are 14 residues in the CDR3. Sequenced by immunoSEQ multiplex PCR; TCRdb stores in-frame clones only, minus some. The data hold 100,000 to 150,000 clones, with roughly 89% observed a single time. Concerning this clone itself: Its specificity is not known.

The sequencing sample was made of PBMCs. The rearrangement links TRBV27 to TRBJ2-7; perhaps TRBD2 as D (5 bases). This clonotype was sampled from a woman younger than 30 in good health and CMV-seronegative. This CDR3 is CASSLDPGGYEQYF. The DNA for the CDR3 is TGTGCCAGCAGTTTGGACCCCGGAGGTTACGAGCAGTACTTC.